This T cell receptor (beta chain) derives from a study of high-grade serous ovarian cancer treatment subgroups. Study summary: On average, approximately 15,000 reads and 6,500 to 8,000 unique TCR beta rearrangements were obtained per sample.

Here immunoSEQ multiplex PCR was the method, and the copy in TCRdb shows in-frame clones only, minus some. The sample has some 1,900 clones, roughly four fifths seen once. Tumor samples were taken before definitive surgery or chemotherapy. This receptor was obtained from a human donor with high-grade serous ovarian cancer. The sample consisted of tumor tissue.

The CDR3 coding sequence is TGTGCCAGCAGTGAATCAGGGTATGGCTACACCTTC. Translating gives CASSESGYGYTF. The rearrangement joins TRBV2 to TRBJ1-2; weak D call: TRBD1 (5 bases). The V end was cut by 2 bases, the J end by 5 bases, with 6 bases between. The CDR3 is made up of 12 amino acids. Germline CDR1 and CDR2: SNHLY and FYNNEI.